Presented here are 26 T cell receptor beta chains from one specimen sequenced in a study of T cell responses to AZD1222 COVID-19 vaccine. Sequencing used immunoSEQ multiplex PCR; TCRdb keeps in-frame clones, though not all of them. The table includes approximately 92,000 clones, 87% detected once. Source: peripheral blood, taken on day 0 of AZD1222 vaccination. The receptors stem from an adult in good health.

Written as DNA, the CDR3 is TGTGCCAGCAGCTTATACATCGGACTAGGTAGAAGTTACAATGAGCAGTTCTTC. This codes for CASSLYIGLGRSYNEQFF. V is TRBV7-9 and J is TRBJ2-1; 7 bases fit TRBD2. The CDR3 has 18 amino acids. V lost 2 bases, J lost 4 bases, and 14 bases stayed unmatched. Per germline, CDR1 SEHNR and CDR2 FQNEAQ (reference sequence).

The genes are TRBV19 and TRBJ2-1, with TRBD2 matching over 11 bases. The V segment lost 4 bases and the J segment 4 bases; nucleotides outside the gene matches: 6. CDR1 is LNHDA, CDR2 SQIVND, per germline (reference sequence). This CDR3 spans 16 amino acids. CDR3 bases: TGTGCCAGTAGTACCGCCGGGACTAGCGGTTACAATGAGCAGTTCTTC. This sequence encodes CASSTAGTSGYNEQFF.

V gene TRBV9 combines with J gene TRBJ2-5, with D perhaps assigned TRBD1 or TRBD2 (5 bases each). Trimming took off 2 bases at V and 5 bases at J, with 16 bases between the two ends. The CDR3 totals 15 residues. Germline CDR1 is SGDLS and CDR2 is YYNGEE. The CDR3 reads CASSVTGTSRETQYF. In DNA form, the CDR3 reads TGTGCCAGCAGCGTGACTGGGACCTCCCGTGAGACCCAGTACTTC.

The chain joins TRBV4-1 to TRBJ1-4; no clear D gene. This CDR3 is 12 amino acids long. The V end lost 4 bases, the J end lost 10 bases, and 10 bases lay between the germline ends. CDR1 and CDR2 (germline): MGHRA, YSYEKL. CDR3 nucleotide sequence: TGCGCCAGCAGCCTACCCCGGGGAAAACTGTTTTTT. This codes for CASSLPRGKLFF.

Written as DNA, the CDR3 is TGTGCCAGCAGGAGGGCACGCACAGATACGCAGTATTTT. Amino acids: CASRRARTDTQYF. This rearrangement joins TRBV6-5 to TRBJ2-3, with a possible D match to TRBD2 (5 bases). Per germline, CDR1 MNHEY and CDR2 SVGAGI. The CDR3 runs 13 residues. V was clipped by 6 bases and J by 1 base, with 8 bases between them.

The gene calls are TRBV9 and TRBJ2-5; D unresolved. The CDR3 runs 14 residues. Germline-derived CDR1 and CDR2 are SGDLS and YYNGEE. V was cut by 4 bases and J by 5 bases, with 15 bases left in between. CDR3 loop: CASSRFFGLETQYF. CDR3 DNA sequence: TGTGCCAGCAGCAGGTTCTTCGGTCTCGAGACCCAGTACTTC.

The rearrangement joins TRBV6-2 or TRBV6-3 to TRBJ2-7, with D unclear. The germline V and J ends were trimmed by 4 bases and 3 bases, with 7 bases remaining between them. This CDR3 has 12 amino acids. CDR1 and CDR2 (germline): MNHEY, SVGEGT. The CDR3 coding sequence is TGTGCCAGCAGTTCGCCGAACTACGAGCAGTACGTC. Protein: CASSSPNYEQYV.

The chain links TRBV5-1 to TRBJ2-5, with D perhaps TRBD2 (6 bases). CDR1 is SGHRS and CDR2 is YFSETQ in the germline V gene. V dropped 5 bases and J dropped 1 base, with 9 bases sitting between them. The CDR3 has 13 residues. CDR3 protein: CASREGPQETQYF. The CDR3 DNA reads TGCGCCAGCAGGGAGGGGCCCCAAGAGACCCAGTACTTC.

Comments on this clone: Mismatch with germline at one junction end may stem from a read error. V is TRBV7-7 and J is TRBJ2-3; D remains ambiguous. CDR1 SSHAT and CDR2 FNYEAQ come from the germline V gene (reference sequence). The CDR3 contains 15 residues. The CDR3 bases are TGTGCTAGCAGCTTAGGTTGGAGTCGCACAGATACGCAGTATTTT. This translates into CASSLGWSRTDTQYF.

This rearrangement joins TRBV29-1 to TRBJ2-7, with 10 bases identical to TRBD2. The CDR3 sequence is 12 residues long. From germline, CDR1 is SQVTM and CDR2 ANQGSEA. V dropped 8 bases and J dropped 4; count of bases not matched to a gene: 5. The CDR3: CSSLTSGYEQYF. In nucleotides, the CDR3 is TGCAGCTCTTTGACTAGCGGGTACGAGCAGTACTTC.

The CDR3 here is CASSVWENSPLHF. As DNA, the CDR3 is TGTGCCAGCAGCGTATGGGAAAATTCACCCCTCCACTTT. V usage is TRBV9 and J usage is TRBJ1-6; D is undetermined. Germline V gives CDR1 SGDLS, CDR2 YYNGEE. CDR3 length equals 13 residues. V gave up 1 base and J gave up 7 bases, with 6 bases separating them.

The chain combines TRBV3-1 (or the pseudogene TRBV3-2) with TRBJ2-2; the D gene could be TRBD1 or TRBD2 (5 bases each). This CDR3 spans 18 amino acids. Germline-derived CDR1 and CDR2 are LGHDT and YNNKEL (reference sequence). With 0 bases removed from V and 6 bases from J, the gap between germline ends came to 20 bases. The CDR3 bases are TGTGCCAGCAGCCAAGATCTAGGGGACCTCCCGGTACCCGGGGAGCTGTTTTTT. Residues: CASSQDLGDLPVPGELFF.

This chain uses TRBV25-1 with TRBJ1-4; TRBD1 matches 9 bases. CDR1 and CDR2 from the germline V gene are MGHDK and SYGVNS. The J segment lost 7 bases and the V segment lost 4 bases, leaving 10 bases of the junction unmatched. The CDR3 contains 16 residues. This CDR3 is CASSGPGTGIGEKLFF. The CDR3 DNA reads as TGTGCCAGCAGTGGTCCCGGGACAGGGATTGGTGAAAAACTGTTTTTT.

CDR3 bases: TGTGCCAGCAGCGTAGGAAGTCTAAATTCACCCCTCCACTTT. Translation gives CASSVGSLNSPLHF. The chain employs TRBV9 and TRBJ1-6, with unresolved D. V dropped 0 bases and J dropped 7 bases, with 8 bases sitting between them. The V gene's germline CDR1 is SGDLS and CDR2 YYNGEE. The CDR3 has 14 amino acids.

This clone was seen once. V usage is TRBV19 and J usage is TRBJ1-4; tentatively, D is TRBD1 (5 bases). The germline gives CDR1 LNHDA, CDR2 SQIVND (reference sequence). The V end was cut by 6 bases, the J end by 7 bases, with 15 bases between. The CDR3 loop spans 14 amino acids. The CDR3 DNA reads as TGTGCCAGTAGCACTGAGGGGAGGCGTGAAAAACTGTTTTTT. This sequence encodes CASSTEGRREKLFF.

The chain recombines TRBV6-8 with TRBJ2-3; D not certain. Per the germline V gene, CDR1 is MNHGY and CDR2 is SAAAGT. The CDR3 is 16 residues long. Trimming took 1 base from V and 0 from J, leaving 11 bases between them. CDR3 residues: CASSYLQTTSTDTQYF. The CDR3 bases are TGTGCCAGCAGTTACTTACAGACCACTAGCACAGATACGCAGTATTTT.

V usage is TRBV12-5 and J usage is TRBJ1-3; D perhaps matches TRBD1 (6 bases). V shed 4 bases and J shed 8 bases, with 9 bases lying between them. Germline CDR1 reads LGHNT; CDR2 reads FRNRAP. The CDR3 extends over 12 amino acids. The CDR3 region has the DNA TGTGCTAGTGGTTCAGAGGGGGACACCATATATTTT. Protein product: CASGSEGDTIYF.

J is TRBJ1-4 and V is TRBV6-5, with a tentative D call TRBD1 (6 bases). The CDR3 is 15 amino acids. Looked up from germline, CDR1 is MNHEY and CDR2 is SVGAGI. Trimming left V 6 bases short and J 7 bases short, with 18 bases between. CDR3 sequence: CASSRTRGRGEKLFF. Written as DNA, the CDR3 is TGTGCCAGCAGCCGAACCAGGGGCCGGGGTGAAAAACTGTTTTTT.

The V call is TRBV19, the J call TRBJ2-5; maybe TRBD2 (5 bases). The CDR3 totals 13 residues. Germline CDR1 is LNHDA and CDR2 is SQIVND (reference sequence). Trimming removed 6 bases at V and 5 bases at J, with 13 bases between. CDR3 bases: TGTGCCAGTAGATCGAGGGCAGCGGAGACCCAGTACTTC. Residues: CASRSRAAETQYF.

This clone was recorded once. The chain's CDR3 is CASSDGLLDGYTF. As DNA, the CDR3 is TGCGCCAGCAGCGACGGACTTTTGGATGGCTACACCTTC. This sequence joins TRBV5-1 and TRBJ1-2; D not resolved. Germline CDR1 SGHRS, CDR2 YFSETQ. Deletions cut 4 bases from V and 6 bases from J, with 13 bases between. This CDR3 is 13 amino acids long.

This clone was picked up a small number of times. The J gene is TRBJ2-1, the V gene TRBV11-2; D uncertain. The CDR3 runs 15 residues. The V gene's germline CDR1 is SGHAT and CDR2 FQNNGV. V was cut by 5 bases and J by 7 bases, with 18 bases left in between. CDR3 nucleotides: TGTGCCAGCAGCCCCAGGACCCATTCGAGGAATGAGCAGTTCTTC. Translation: CASSPRTHSRNEQFF. Full variable domain (rest looked up from reference TRBV11-2 and TRBJ2-1): EAGVAQSPRYKIIEKRQSVAFWCNPISGHATLYWYQQILGQGPKLLIQFQNNGVVDDSQLPKDRFSAERLKGVDSTLKIQPAKLEDSAVYLCASSPRTHSRNEQFFGPGTRLTVL.

V usage is TRBV7-9 and J usage is TRBJ1-1; no definite D call. CDR1 and CDR2 from the germline V gene are SEHNR and FQNEAQ (reference sequence). CDR3 length: 14 amino acids. V was clipped by 4 bases and J by 1 base, with 10 bases between them. The CDR3 sequence: CASSSLAGNTEAFF. The CDR3 nucleotides read TGTGCCAGCAGCTCACTGGCCGGGAACACTGAAGCTTTCTTT.

V gene TRBV7-8 combines with J gene TRBJ1-2; no clear D gene. The CDR3 totals 15 residues. CDR1 is SGHVS, CDR2 FQNEAQ, per germline. V lost 5 bases, J lost 3 bases, and 16 bases lay in between. This CDR3 reads CASSPRAYGDYGYTF. The CDR3 coding sequence is TGTGCCAGCAGCCCCCGGGCCTACGGGGACTATGGCTACACCTTC.

The V and J genes are TRBV7-8 and TRBJ1-4, with a weak D call TRBD1 (5 bases). The CDR3 is made up of 13 amino acids. V was clipped by 2 bases and J by 8 bases, with 9 bases between them. The germline V gene encodes CDR1 SGHVS and CDR2 FQNEAQ. The CDR3 sequence is CASSLREGEKLFF. CDR3 DNA: TGTGCCAGCAGCTTACGAGAGGGGGAAAAACTGTTTTTT.

V and J are TRBV18 and TRBJ1-5; a weak D match, TRBD1 (6 bases). The ends were cut back, 4 bases at V and 7 bases at J, with 17 bases in the middle. This CDR3 comprises 15 residues. In germline, CDR1 is KGHSH, CDR2 LQKENI. The chain's CDR3 is CASSRPGGHSQPQHF. In nucleotides, the CDR3 is TGTGCCAGCTCACGGCCCGGGGGGCACTCCCAGCCCCAGCATTTT.

The rearrangement links TRBV6-2 or TRBV6-3 to TRBJ2-7; the D gene could be TRBD1 or TRBD2 (5 bases each). The CDR3 is 13 amino acids. CDR1 and CDR2 from the germline V gene are MNHEY and SVGEGT. Between the trimmed V and J ends, which lost 2 bases and 2 bases, there was a span of 7 bases. The CDR3 coding sequence is TGTGCCAGCAGTTACGGGACCCCCTACGAGCAGTACGTC. Translation: CASSYGTPYEQYV.